A single sample is the source of the 32 T cell receptor beta chains below, sequenced in a study of cytomegalovirus exposure and HLA in healthy donors. In the PCR, 60 Vbeta and 13 Jbeta primers were used. Profiling relied on immunoSEQ multiplex PCR, and the TCRdb table lists in-frame clones only, not all of them. This sample has roughly 99,000 clones, with about 81% found just once. The sequenced sample was PBMCs. These receptors all stem from a man aged 25-45 years in good health and CMV-seropositive.

The gene calls are TRBV5-1 and TRBJ1-1; D perhaps matches TRBD1 (6 bases). V gave up 0 bases and J gave up 1 base, with 7 bases separating them. This CDR3 region has 14 residues. Germline CDR1 SGHRS, CDR2 YFSETQ. In nucleotides, the CDR3 is TGCGCCAGCAGCTTGGAAGGGGGGAACACTGAAGCTTTCTTT. Translating it yields CASSLEGGNTEAFF.

The chain is built from TRBV14 and TRBJ2-6; D possibly corresponds to TRBD1 (5 bases). The CDR3 has 16 residues. V was trimmed by 1 base and J by 1 base, leaving 8 bases between them. Per germline, CDR1 SGHDN and CDR2 FVKESK. The CDR3 sequence is CASSQGQGSGANVLTF. The DNA of the CDR3 is TGTGCCAGCAGCCAAGGTCAGGGTTCTGGGGCCAACGTCCTGACTTTC.

CDR3 region: CASSYTGQETQYF. As DNA, the CDR3 is TGTGCCAGCAGTTACACCGGTCAAGAGACCCAGTACTTC. The chain employs TRBV6-6 and TRBJ2-5; D not resolved. Trimming took 2 bases from V and 2 from J, leaving 6 bases between them. Germline-derived CDR1 and CDR2 are MNHNY and SVGAGI (reference sequence). This CDR3 spans 13 amino acids.

The chain recombines TRBV11-3 with TRBJ2-5; TRBD1 agrees at 7 bases. The CDR3 has 14 amino acids. With V trimmed by 5 bases and J by 3 bases, 6 bases remained unmatched. Germline values: CDR1 SGHNT, CDR2 YENEEA. CDR3 loop: CASSMGTVKETQYF. In DNA form, the CDR3 reads TGTGCCAGCAGCATGGGGACAGTTAAAGAGACCCAGTACTTC.

The V gene is TRBV5-6, the J gene TRBJ1-6; 7 bases fit TRBD1. J was trimmed by 4 bases and V by 1 base; bases with no gene match: 8. Germline-derived CDR1 and CDR2 are SGHDT and YYEEEE. CDR3 length equals 17 residues. CDR3 DNA sequence: TGTGCCAGCAGCTTGCGCCTAACGGACAGGTATAATTCACCCCTCCACTTT. It encodes CASSLRLTDRYNSPLHF.

This clone occurred a few times. The chain employs TRBV5-6 and TRBJ1-1; 7 positions agree with TRBD1. This CDR3 has 15 residues. CDR1 SGHDT and CDR2 YYEEEE come from the germline V gene. V lost 4 bases and J lost 0; bases outside the gene matches: 6. CDR3 sequence reads: CASSDRQGMNTEAFF. CDR3 in DNA: TGTGCCAGCAGCGATAGACAGGGTATGAACACTGAAGCTTTCTTT.

This sequence joins TRBV4-1 and TRBJ1-2; tentative D call: TRBD1 (6 bases). The CDR3 is 17 amino acids. Germline V gene data show CDR1 as MGHRA and CDR2 as YSYEKL. Trimming shortened V by 0 bases and J by 0 bases, and 14 bases separated the two germline ends. In DNA, the CDR3 is TGCGCCAGCAGCCAAGAGGCAGGGGCGACGACTAACTATGGCTACACCTTC. Its translation: CASSQEAGATTNYGYTF.

This chain joins TRBV5-1 and TRBJ2-1, with a tentative D call TRBD1 (5 bases). V lost 0 bases and J 2 bases, leaving 9 bases between the germline ends. Germline lookup yields CDR1 SGHRS and CDR2 YFSETQ. The CDR3 loop spans 15 amino acids. Here the CDR3 DNA reads TGCGCCAGCAGCTTGGTAGGGGAAACCTACAATGAGCAGTTCTTC. The encoded protein is CASSLVGETYNEQFF.

In DNA form, the CDR3 reads TGTGCCAGCAGTTTCAGGGGGAACAATGAGCAGTTCTTC. Translated: CASSFRGNNEQFF. J is TRBJ2-1 and V is TRBV27; 7 nucleotides agree with TRBD1. V dropped 3 bases and J dropped 5; count of bases not matched to a gene: 1. CDR1 and CDR2 (germline): MNHEY, SMNVEV (reference sequence). CDR3 length: 13 residues.

The J gene is TRBJ2-1, the V gene TRBV2; possibly TRBD1 for D (5 bases). Looked up from germline, CDR1 is SNHLY and CDR2 is FYNNEI. The CDR3 runs to 13 residues. V dropped 4 bases and J dropped 5 bases, with 9 bases sitting between them. The CDR3 region is CASSGVGDNEQFF. The CDR3 bases are TGTGCCAGCAGTGGTGTAGGGGACAATGAGCAGTTCTTC.

The V and J genes are TRBV19 and TRBJ1-2; 9 positions agree with TRBD1. Unmatched junction bases numbered 7, after V lost 4 bases and J lost 7 bases. CDR3 size: 14 residues. Germline CDR1 LNHDA, CDR2 SQIVND (reference sequence). The CDR3 is CASSTGTGQAGYTF. The CDR3 coding sequence is TGTGCCAGTAGTACCGGGACAGGGCAGGCTGGCTACACCTTC.

The chain uses TRBV5-1 and TRBJ1-1, with D possibly being TRBD1 (6 bases). Trimming removed 4 bases at V and 3 bases at J, with 10 bases between. This CDR3 spans 13 amino acids. The V gene's germline CDR1 is SGHRS and CDR2 YFSETQ. In nucleotides, the CDR3 is TGCGCCAGCAGCGTGGACAGACACACTGAAGCTTTCTTT. It encodes CASSVDRHTEAFF.

The V gene is TRBV10-2, the J gene TRBJ1-2, with D unclear. Trimming cost V 8 bases and J 5 bases, with 15 bases left between them. The CDR3 has 13 residues. The germline CDR1 and CDR2 sequences are WSHSY and SAAADI. CDR3 coding DNA: TGCGCCAGCTCCGAGGGTAGGGCGTATGGCTACACCTTC. Translated, it gives CASSEGRAYGYTF.

The chain carries TRBV21-1 and TRBJ1-6; TRBD1, the table's D call, was not compared with the DNA. TRBV21-1 is noted as a pseudogene. CDR3 length equals 15 residues. CDR3 sequence: CASSKAGTGDEPLHF. The CDR3, as DNA: TGTGCCAGCAGCAAAGCGGGGACAGGGGATGAACCCCTCCACTTT.

V usage is TRBV19 and J usage is TRBJ2-1, with 10 nucleotides matching TRBD2. The trim removed 7 bases at V and 2 bases at J, leaving 5 bases unmatched. Germline V gene lookup returns CDR1 LNHDA and CDR2 SQIVND (reference sequence). This CDR3 has 15 amino acids. As DNA, the CDR3 is TGTGCCAGTACCATTACTAGCGGGGCCTACAATGAGCAGTTCTTC. This codes for CASTITSGAYNEQFF.

This rearrangement joins TRBV11-3 to TRBJ1-1; D uncertain. V lost 5 bases and J 0 bases, leaving 10 bases between the germline ends. Germline CDR1 reads SGHNT; CDR2 reads YENEEA. CDR3 length: 14 residues. CDR3 sequence: CASSPNRVNTEAFF. The CDR3 DNA reads TGTGCCAGCAGCCCGAATCGGGTGAACACTGAAGCTTTCTTT.

Only one count was recorded for this clone. This chain joins TRBV5-6 and TRBJ1-4; D is unclear. Between the trimmed V and J ends, which lost 1 base and 7 bases, there was a span of 5 bases. Per germline, CDR1 SGHDT and CDR2 YYEEEE. The CDR3 runs 12 residues. This CDR3 is CASSLIGEKLFF. Written as DNA, the CDR3 is TGTGCCAGCAGCTTGATCGGTGAAAAACTGTTTTTT.

The chain combines TRBV11-2 with TRBJ1-2; perhaps TRBD1 as D (6 bases). Germline V gives CDR1 SGHAT, CDR2 FQNNGV. V shed 3 bases and J shed 3 bases, with 8 bases lying between them. This CDR3 contains 13 residues. CDR3: CASSFNRDYGYTF. CDR3 DNA: TGTGCCAGCAGCTTCAACAGGGACTATGGCTACACCTTC.

The gene calls are TRBV6-4 and TRBJ2-3; 9 bases match TRBD2. The trim removed 4 bases at V and 1 base at J, leaving 0 bases unmatched. CDR3 length equals 14 residues. Germline CDR1 MRHNA, CDR2 SNTAGT. CDR3 in amino acids: CASSVAGGTDTQYF. CDR3 coding DNA: TGTGCCAGCAGTGTAGCGGGGGGCACAGATACGCAGTATTTT.

This rearrangement joins TRBV27 to TRBJ2-5; 8 bases match TRBD1. Trimming took 5 bases from V and 5 from J; bases not matched to a gene: 7. The CDR3 covers 14 residues. Germline V gene data show CDR1 as MNHEY and CDR2 as SMNVEV (reference sequence). The CDR3 here is CASSATGVRETQYF. The CDR3 region has the DNA TGTGCCAGCAGTGCGACAGGGGTGCGGGAGACCCAGTACTTC.

The J gene is TRBJ2-7, the V gene TRBV14; TRBD1 matches at 10 bases. The CDR3 spans 15 residues. The trim removed 4 bases at V and 3 bases at J, leaving 6 bases unmatched. Germline assignment: CDR1 SGHDN and CDR2 FVKESK. In DNA, the CDR3 is TGTGCCAGCAGCCCCTGGACAGGGGGAAGCTACGAGCAGTACTTC. Its protein product is CASSPWTGGSYEQYF. Together with reference TRBV14 and TRBJ2-7, the CDR3 gives the full variable domain: EAGVTQFPSHSVIEKGQTVTLRCDPISGHDNLYWYRRVMGKEIKFLLHFVKESKQDESGMPNNRFLAERTGGTYSTLKVQPAELEDSGVYFCASSPWTGGSYEQYFGPGTRLTVT.

This chain's CDR3 is CASSLLYGYTF. In DNA, the CDR3 is TGTGCCAGTAGTCTCCTCTACGGCTACACCTTC. The chain is built from TRBV19 and TRBJ1-2, with no clear D. The CDR3 sequence is 11 residues long. Germline V gene sequence: CDR1 LNHDA, CDR2 SQIVND (reference sequence). Trimming removed 5 bases at V and 8 bases at J, with 9 bases between.

The chain uses TRBV7-9 and TRBJ2-2, with 8 bases matching TRBD1. Germline V gives CDR1 SEHNR, CDR2 FQNEAQ (reference sequence). This CDR3 spans 14 amino acids. Germline trimming cut 7 bases from V and 5 bases from J; bases unmatched to any gene: 6. The CDR3 region is CASNYRGSTGELFF. The DNA of the CDR3 is TGTGCCAGCAACTACAGGGGGTCAACCGGGGAGCTGTTTTTT. The entire variable domain, with the rest obtained from reference TRBV7-9 and TRBJ2-2, is as follows: DTGVSQNPRHKITKRGQNVTFRCDPISEHNRLYWYRQTLGQGPEFLTYFQNEAQLEKSRLLSDRFSAERPKGSFSTLEIQRTEQGDSAMYLCASNYRGSTGELFFGEGSRLTVL.

This clone was counted between two and nine times. The chain's CDR3 is CSVKVRGYNEQFF. CDR3 sequence (DNA): TGCAGCGTTAAGGTCAGGGGATACAATGAGCAGTTCTTC. The chain joins TRBV29-1 to TRBJ2-1; tentatively, D is TRBD1 (6 bases). CDR1 is SQVTM and CDR2 is ANQGSEA in the germline V gene. V lost 5 bases and J lost 4, with 12 bases in between. The CDR3 consists of 13 residues.

This clone appeared a few times. Distinct nucleotide sequences in the sample also encode this CDR3. J is TRBJ1-1 and V is TRBV2; the D gene is possibly TRBD1 (6 bases). V lost 2 bases and J lost 1, with 11 bases in between. This CDR3 has 15 residues. Germline CDR1 reads SNHLY; CDR2 reads FYNNEI. The CDR3 here is CASSELGTPNTEAFF. The CDR3 DNA reads TGTGCCAGCAGTGAATTAGGGACACCGAACACTGAAGCTTTCTTT. The complete variable domain, with remaining parts taken from reference TRBV2 and TRBJ1-1, reads EPEVTQTPSHQVTQMGQEVILRCVPISNHLYFYWYRQILGQKVEFLVSFYNNEISEKSEIFDDQFSVERPDGSNFTLKIRSTKLEDSAMYFCASSELGTPNTEAFFGQGTRLTVV.

This sequence joins TRBV2 and TRBJ1-6; 7 bases map to TRBD1. After removal of 7 bases from V and 0 bases from J, the junction contained 6 bases not matched to a gene. The length of the CDR3 is 16 residues. Per germline, CDR1 SNHLY and CDR2 FYNNEI. Here the CDR3 DNA reads TGTGCCAGCATGACAGGGCCTAGCTCCTATAATTCACCCCTCCACTTT. Amino acids: CASMTGPSSYNSPLHF.

This clone has just a few counts. V and J are TRBV10-1 and TRBJ2-3; D is perhaps TRBD2 (6 bases). Trimming pared 5 bases from V and 3 bases from J, leaving 12 bases between. The V gene's germline CDR1 is WNHNN and CDR2 SYGVQD (reference sequence). The CDR3 totals 14 residues. The CDR3, as DNA: TGCGCCAGCAGTAGGTCTAGCGTAACAGATACGCAGTATTTT. This gives the protein CASSRSSVTDTQYF.

This clone was counted only a few times. The rearrangement links TRBV10-1 to TRBJ2-3, with 10 bases fitting TRBD2. In germline, CDR1 is WNHNN, CDR2 SYGVQD (reference sequence). With 2 bases clipped from V and 2 bases from J, the junction kept 1 base outside the gene matches. The CDR3 spans 15 residues. The DNA of the CDR3 is TGCGCCAGCAGTGAGGGACTAGCGGACACAGATACGCAGTATTTT. It yields the protein CASSEGLADTDTQYF.

This sequence joins TRBV6-6 and TRBJ1-2; 9 positions agree with TRBD1. CDR3 length equals 14 residues. The germline gives CDR1 MNHNY, CDR2 SVGAGI (reference sequence). V gave up 5 bases and J gave up 2 bases; unmatched junction bases: 3. This chain's CDR3 is CASSLDRGNYGYTF. CDR3 coding DNA: TGTGCCAGCAGTCTTGACAGGGGGAACTATGGCTACACCTTC.

The chain uses TRBV15 and TRBJ2-5; D is perhaps TRBD2 (6 bases). Germline CDR1 and CDR2: LNHNV and YYDKDF (reference sequence). The CDR3 is 17 residues long. Trimming took off 0 bases at V and 7 bases at J, with 21 bases between the two ends. The CDR3 here is CATSRDPGRGTSGTQYF. DNA of the CDR3: TGTGCCACCAGCAGAGATCCCGGGCGGGGAACGTCCGGGACCCAGTACTTC. The entire variable domain, with the rest obtained from reference TRBV15 and TRBJ2-5, is as follows: DAMVIQNPRYQVTQFGKPVTLSCSQTLNHNVMYWYQQKSSQAPKLLFHYYDKDFNNEADTPDNFQSRRPNTSFCFLDIRSPGLGDTAMYLCATSRDPGRGTSGTQYFGPGTRLLVL.

The chain has TRBV19 and TRBJ2-1, with D uncertain. V dropped 5 bases and J dropped 7 bases, with 12 bases sitting between them. CDR1 LNHDA and CDR2 SQIVND come from the germline V gene (reference sequence). CDR3 size: 13 residues. CDR3 coding DNA: TGTGCCAGTAGTCCGACGGGTTGGAATGAGCAGTTCTTC. Amino acid sequence: CASSPTGWNEQFF.

V usage is TRBV11-3 and J usage is TRBJ2-7; 8 nucleotides match TRBD1. Germline loops: CDR1 SGHNT, CDR2 YENEEA. Trimming cost V 5 bases and J 3 bases; bases outside gene matches: 9. The CDR3 consists of 15 residues. CDR3 residues: CASSQTGQAIYEQYF. For the CDR3, the DNA is TGTGCCAGCAGCCAAACGGGACAGGCGATCTACGAGCAGTACTTC.